This TCR beta chain is drawn from a study of response to subunit inactivated influenza vaccine (dated by TCRdb to 2016 to 2019). In terms of the full investigation: Deep quantitative T cell receptor repertoire profiling was used in the study to track responses to a trivalent subunit inactivated influenza vaccine. Overall results and qualifications from the work: It was suggested by the authors that each seasonal influenza vaccination may recruit only a limited number of new T cells.

The germline V gene encodes CDR1 MNHNS and CDR2 SASEGT. Here V drops 5 bases and J drops 12 bases, and the junction holds 7 bases not matched to any gene. The CDR3 starts with the cysteine, ends with the phenylalanine, and has 14 residues. Only the CDR3 DNA is retained, 42 bases long and in frame from the first base. As to this clonotype: Its cognate antigen has yet to be identified. The record has no base qualities; no much larger clone is one base away.

Library preparation used RT-PCR. Reads for this sample came from an Illumina HiSeq 2500. In-frame beta chains were kept once TCRdb had trimmed the public reads at Q25 with fastp and called clones with MiXCR. One record per CDR3 amino acid sequence lists the most common genes and DNA. Present in this sample are 290,000 or so distinct CDR3 sequences, 22% of which were seen just once. Around a tenth of the sample comes from the top ten. This sequence was found in a man between 50 and 69 years old who received an inactivated influenza vaccine. Donor details come from another sample of the same person, matched by shared clones. The rearranged chain carries TRBV6-1 and TRBJ1-6; 10 bases in between match TRBD1. Specimen: PBMCs from blood, collected about 20 months after vaccination. The CDR3 reads CASSPPGQGVPLHF. The nucleotide sequence reads as follows: TGTGCCAGCAGTCCCCCTGGACAGGGGGTACCCCTCCACTTT.